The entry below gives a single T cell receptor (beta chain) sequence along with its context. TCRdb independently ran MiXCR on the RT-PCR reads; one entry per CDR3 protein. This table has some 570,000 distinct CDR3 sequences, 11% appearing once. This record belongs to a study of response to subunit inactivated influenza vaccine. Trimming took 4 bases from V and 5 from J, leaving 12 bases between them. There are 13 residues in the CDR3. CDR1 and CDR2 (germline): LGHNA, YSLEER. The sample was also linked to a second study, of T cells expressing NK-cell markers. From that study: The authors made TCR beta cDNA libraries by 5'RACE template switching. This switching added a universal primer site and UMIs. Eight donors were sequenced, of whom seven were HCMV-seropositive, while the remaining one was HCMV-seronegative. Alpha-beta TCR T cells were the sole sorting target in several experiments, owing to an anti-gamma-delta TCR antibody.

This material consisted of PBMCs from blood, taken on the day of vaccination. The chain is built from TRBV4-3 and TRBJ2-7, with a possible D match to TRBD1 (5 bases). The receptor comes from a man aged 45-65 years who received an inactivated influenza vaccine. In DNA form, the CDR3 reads TGCGCCAGCAGCCGCGGACCAGGGCACGAGCAGTACTTC. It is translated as CASSRGPGHEQYF.